Listed below are T cell receptor beta chains from one sample, sequenced in a study of T cells in Graves' hyperthyroidism and ophthalmopathy. TCRdb redid the calling of the multiplex PCR reads with MiXCR, one entry per CDR3 protein. Of 560,000 or so distinct CDR3 sequences listed, roughly 46% were seen once; the top ten hold 8.2%. The sample consisted of peripheral blood or thyroid tissue (not recorded which). These receptor sequences come from a woman younger than 35 with Graves' hyperthyroidism. The CDR3 runs from the conserved cysteine through the conserved F or W. The order of the fields is J gene, V gene, D gene, clone size, CDR3 DNA, CDR3 protein. D genes are given only for firm matches. A row's size may be missing; if present it is once, few, many or a size class.

TRBJ1-5,TRBV7-3,TRBD1,.,TGTGCCAGCAGCTCTCCCCGACAGGGGTGGAATCAGCCCCAGCATTTT,CASSSPRQGWNQPQHF
TRBJ1-2,TRBV7-9,.,.,TGTGCCAGCAGCCCCTACAGGGCTAACTATGGCTACACCTTC,CASSPYRANYGYTF
TRBJ2-7,TRBV24-1,TRBD2,.,TGTGCCACCAGTGACTCCAGCGGGAGGGACTACGAGCAGTACTTC,CATSDSSGRDYEQYF
TRBJ2-3,TRBV10-3,TRBD2,.,TGTGCCACCCTAGCGGGAGGGTACACAGATACGCAGTATTTT,CATLAGGYTDTQYF
TRBJ1-2,TRBV7-9,.,many,TGTGCCAGCAGCTCAGGGACGGGTAACTATGGCTACACCTTC,CASSSGTGNYGYTF
TRBJ2-5,TRBV29-1,.,.,TGCAGCGTTGAGCGGACAGCAGAGACCCAGTACTTC,CSVERTAETQYF
TRBJ1-4,TRBV24-1,.,few,TGTGCCACCAGTGCCGGGGGAGGGGTGGCTAATGAAAAACTGTTTTTT,CATSAGGGVANEKLFF
TRBJ2-7,TRBV10-2,.,.,TGCACCAGCAGTGTGGTAGCCTACGAGCAGTACTTC,CTSSVVAYEQYF
TRBJ1-1,TRBV11-2,.,.,TGCGCCAGCAGCCTCCTAGGGGGGGCGGCTTTCTTT,CASSLLGGAAFF
TRBJ2-2,TRBV15,TRBD2,.,TGTGCCACCAGCAGAGATGGGGTGCTAGCGGGAAACACCGGGGAGCTGTTTTTT,CATSRDGVLAGNTGELFF
TRBJ1-2,TRBV25-1,.,.,TGTGCCAGCAGTTTAGGGAAAGGATCCATTAACTATGGCTACACCTTC,CASSLGKGSINYGYTF
TRBJ2-2,TRBV14,.,few,TGTGCCAGCAGCCCACTCCAGGACCCGAACACCGGGGAGCTGTTTTTT,CASSPLQDPNTGELFF
TRBJ2-2,TRBV24-1,TRBD1,.,TGTGCCACCAGTGTAGCAGGGGGCGCCGCCGGGGAGCTGTTTTTT,CATSVAGGAAGELFF
TRBJ1-1,TRBV5-1,.,.,TGCGCCAGCTATACAGGGATGAACACTGAAGCTTTCTTT,CASYTGMNTEAFF
TRBJ1-1,TRBV20-1,.,.,TGCAGTGCTAATTCTGCGTCTGAAGCTTTCTTT,CSANSASEAFF
TRBJ1-6,TRBV10-3,.,.,TGTGCCATCAGTGAGACAGCAAATAATTCACCCCTCCACTTT,CAISETANNSPLHF
TRBJ1-2,TRBV6-4,.,.,TGTGCCAGCAGTCCAGGTGGGCTCGACTATGGCTACACCTTC,CASSPGGLDYGYTF
TRBJ2-7,TRBV20-1,.,.,TGCAGTGCTAGAGTCGGGAGAGGCGAGCAGTACTTC,CSARVGRGEQYF